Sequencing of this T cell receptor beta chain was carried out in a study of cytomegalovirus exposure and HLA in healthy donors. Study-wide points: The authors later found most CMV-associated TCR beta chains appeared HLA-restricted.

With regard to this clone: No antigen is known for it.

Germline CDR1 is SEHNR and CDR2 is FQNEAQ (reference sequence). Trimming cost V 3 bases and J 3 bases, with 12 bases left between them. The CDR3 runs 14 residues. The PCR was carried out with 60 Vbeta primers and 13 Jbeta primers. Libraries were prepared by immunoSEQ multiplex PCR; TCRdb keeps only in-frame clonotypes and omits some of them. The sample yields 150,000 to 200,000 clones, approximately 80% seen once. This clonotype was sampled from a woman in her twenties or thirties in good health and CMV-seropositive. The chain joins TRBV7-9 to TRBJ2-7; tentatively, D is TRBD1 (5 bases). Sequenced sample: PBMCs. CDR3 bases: TGTGCCAGCAGCTTGACTTCAGGGATCTACGAGCAGTACTTC. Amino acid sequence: CASSLTSGIYEQYF.